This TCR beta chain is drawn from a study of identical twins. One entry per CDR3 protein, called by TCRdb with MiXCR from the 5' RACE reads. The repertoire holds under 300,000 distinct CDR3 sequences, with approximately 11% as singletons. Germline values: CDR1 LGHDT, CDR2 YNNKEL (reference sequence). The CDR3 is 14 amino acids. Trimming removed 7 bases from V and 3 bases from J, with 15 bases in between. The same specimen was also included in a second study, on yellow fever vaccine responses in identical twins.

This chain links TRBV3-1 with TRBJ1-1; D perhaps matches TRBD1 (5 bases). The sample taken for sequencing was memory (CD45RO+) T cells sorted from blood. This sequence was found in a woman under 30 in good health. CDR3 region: CASISGAADTEAFF. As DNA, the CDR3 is TGTGCCAGCATCTCTGGGGCGGCAGACACTGAAGCTTTCTTT.